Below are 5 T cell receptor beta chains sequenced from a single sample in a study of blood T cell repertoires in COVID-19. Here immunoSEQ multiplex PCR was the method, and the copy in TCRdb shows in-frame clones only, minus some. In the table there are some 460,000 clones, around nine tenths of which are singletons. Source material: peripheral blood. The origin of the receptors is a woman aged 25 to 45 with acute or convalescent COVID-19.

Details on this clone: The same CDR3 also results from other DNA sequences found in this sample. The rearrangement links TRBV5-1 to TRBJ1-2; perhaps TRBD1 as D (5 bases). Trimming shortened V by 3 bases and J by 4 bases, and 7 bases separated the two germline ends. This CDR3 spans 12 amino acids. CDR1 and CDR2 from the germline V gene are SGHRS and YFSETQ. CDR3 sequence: CASSSDSYGYTF. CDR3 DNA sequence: TGCGCCAGCAGCTCCGACAGCTATGGCTACACCTTC.

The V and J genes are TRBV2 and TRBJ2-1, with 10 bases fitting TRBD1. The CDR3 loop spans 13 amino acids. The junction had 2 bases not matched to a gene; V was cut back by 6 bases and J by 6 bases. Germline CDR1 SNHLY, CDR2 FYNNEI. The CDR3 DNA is TGTGCCAGCAGCTGGGACAGGGGCAATGAGCAGTTCTTC. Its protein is CASSWDRGNEQFF.

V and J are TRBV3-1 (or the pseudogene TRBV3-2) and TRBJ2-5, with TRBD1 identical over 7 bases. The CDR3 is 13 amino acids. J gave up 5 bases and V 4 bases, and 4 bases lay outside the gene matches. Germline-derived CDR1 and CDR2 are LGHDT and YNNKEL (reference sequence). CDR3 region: CASSRLQGETQYF. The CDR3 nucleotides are TGTGCCAGCAGCCGATTACAGGGGGAGACCCAGTACTTC.

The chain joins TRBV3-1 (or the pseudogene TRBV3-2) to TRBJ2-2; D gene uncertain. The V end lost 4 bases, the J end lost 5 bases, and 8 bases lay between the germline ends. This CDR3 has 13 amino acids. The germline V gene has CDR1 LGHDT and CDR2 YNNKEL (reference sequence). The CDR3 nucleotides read TGTGCCAGCAGCCCGATCAGAACCGGGGAGCTGTTTTTT. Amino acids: CASSPIRTGELFF.

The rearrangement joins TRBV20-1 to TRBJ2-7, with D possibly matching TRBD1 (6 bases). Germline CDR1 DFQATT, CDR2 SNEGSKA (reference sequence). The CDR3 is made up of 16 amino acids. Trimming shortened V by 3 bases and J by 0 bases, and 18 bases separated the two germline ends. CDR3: CSASIHRVGGSYEQYF. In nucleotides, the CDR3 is TGCAGTGCTAGTATCCACAGGGTAGGGGGCTCCTACGAGCAGTACTTC.